The clone carrying this TCR beta chain was detected only once. This entry comes from a study of blood T cell repertoires in COVID-19. Profiled with immunoSEQ multiplex PCR; TCRdb holds only in-frame clones, not every one. The table shows approximately 300,000 clones, with around four fifths occurring only once. The CDR3 length is 16 residues. V trimming: 4 bases; J trimming: 5 bases; junction bases outside the gene matches: 9. Germline V gives CDR1 LGHNA, CDR2 YSLEER. The sequencing sample was made of peripheral blood. This TCR derives from a woman aged 45-60 years with acute or convalescent COVID-19. The chain is built from TRBV4-3 and TRBJ2-7, with 12 nucleotides matching TRBD2. The CDR3 here is CASSLQTSGSGDEQYF. The CDR3 nucleotides read TGCGCCAGCAGCCTGCAGACTAGCGGGAGTGGCGACGAGCAGTACTTC.